The sequence of this T cell receptor (beta chain) was determined in a study of cytomegalovirus exposure and HLA in healthy donors. PCR involved 60 Vbeta and 13 Jbeta primers. Generated by immunoSEQ multiplex PCR, the TCRdb table keeps only in-frame clones and is missing some. The table includes approximately 160,000 clones, over 80% detected once. On this clone itself: Its specificity is unknown.

Study-wide results and limits: In a later analysis, TCR association rates varied by HLA locus: DRB1 most, HLA-C fewest. Equally common other TCR beta chains were less clonally expanded than HLA-associated ones, a later analysis found. According to the study, about 180 TCR beta chains were cytomegalovirus-associated. Testing in vitro showed a few CMV-associated chains specific for CMV antigens.

CDR1 is MGHDK and CDR2 is SYGVNS in the germline V gene. Trimming took 4 bases from V and 5 from J, leaving 15 bases between them. The CDR3 runs 15 residues. This clonotype was obtained from a girl aged 5 to 17 in good health and CMV-seropositive. The chain uses TRBV25-1 and TRBJ2-1; D possibly corresponds to TRBD1 (6 bases). The specimen sequenced was PBMCs. DNA for the CDR3: TGTGCCAGCAGTGGGGGTTCCGACAGGCACAATGAGCAGTTCTTC. This sequence encodes CASSGGSDRHNEQFF.